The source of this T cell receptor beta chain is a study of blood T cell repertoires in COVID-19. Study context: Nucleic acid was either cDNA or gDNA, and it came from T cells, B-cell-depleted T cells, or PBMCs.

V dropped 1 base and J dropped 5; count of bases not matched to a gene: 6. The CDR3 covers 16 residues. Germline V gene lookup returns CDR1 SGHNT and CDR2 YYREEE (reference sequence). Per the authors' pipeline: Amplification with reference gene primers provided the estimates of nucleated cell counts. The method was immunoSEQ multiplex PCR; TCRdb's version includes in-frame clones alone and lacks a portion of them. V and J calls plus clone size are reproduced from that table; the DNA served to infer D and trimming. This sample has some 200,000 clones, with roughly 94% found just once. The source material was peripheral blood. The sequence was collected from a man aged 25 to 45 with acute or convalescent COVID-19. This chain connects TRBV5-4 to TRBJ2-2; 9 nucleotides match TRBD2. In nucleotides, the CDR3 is TGTGCCAGCAGCTTGCGCGGGAGGGTGGAAACCGGGGAGCTGTTTTTT. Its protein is CASSLRGRVETGELFF.